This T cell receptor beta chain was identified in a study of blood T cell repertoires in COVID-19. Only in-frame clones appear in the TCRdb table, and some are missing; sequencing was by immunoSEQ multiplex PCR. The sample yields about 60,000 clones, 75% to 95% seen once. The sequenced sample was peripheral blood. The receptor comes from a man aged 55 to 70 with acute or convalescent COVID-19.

The CDR3 loop reads CASSQGTNQPQHF. In nucleotides, the CDR3 is TGTGCCAGCTCCCAGGGGACCAATCAGCCCCAGCATTTT. The chain couples TRBV18 to TRBJ1-5; a possible D gene is TRBD1 (6 bases). CDR3 size: 13 residues. Germline V gene data show CDR1 as KGHSH and CDR2 as LQKENI. Trimming removed 6 bases from V and 3 bases from J, with 9 bases in between.